This T cell receptor (beta chain) appears in the sequencing data of a study of T cell responses to AZD1222 COVID-19 vaccine. A remark on this clone: Its antigen is currently unknown.

Assay used: immunoSEQ multiplex PCR; TCRdb lists only in-frame clones, some missing. Here the sample spans over 95,000 clones, roughly nine tenths being singletons. General study points: Unmutated variant regions reportedly attract nearly half of all spike-specific TCRs. Spike was spanned by vaccine-associated CD4 TCRs, with dominance at 160-218 and 743-854. Compared with day 0, the breadth and depth of the Spike-specific TCR repertoire rose significantly after two doses of AZD1222. Clonal diversity may have been underestimated in mostly white British donors.

The sample was peripheral blood, taken 28 days after the second AZD1222 dose. This TCR was sampled from an adult who received the AZD1222 COVID-19 vaccine.

CDR3 DNA: TGTGCCAGCAGTTTAATCGGTGCAACTAATGAAAAACTGTTTTTT. Protein product: CASSLIGATNEKLFF. This chain links TRBV28 with TRBJ1-4; D unresolved. This CDR3 is 15 amino acids long. Germline values: CDR1 MDHEN, CDR2 SYDVKM. Trimming removed 2 bases at V and 0 bases at J, with 7 bases between. The full variable domain, completed using reference TRBV28 and TRBJ1-4, is DVKVTQSSRYLVKRTGEKVFLECVQDMDHENMFWYRQDPGLGLRLIYFSYDVKMKEKGDIPEGYSVSREKKERFSLILESASTNQTSMYLCASSLIGATNEKLFFGSGTQLSVL.